This is a list of T cell receptor beta chains from one sample in a study of OX40 agonist ivuxolimab in advanced cancers. This table comes from immunoSEQ multiplex PCR, and its TCRdb copy is limited to in-frame clones, with some not included. The table lists tens of thousands of clones, 88% of them singletons. The specimen comprised CD4+ or CD8+ T cells sorted from blood, sampled in a trial of the OX40 agonist ivuxolimab. These receptors were taken from an adult with an advanced solid tumor such as melanoma, head and neck, liver or kidney cancer. Both conserved end residues are part of each CDR3. The D gene is left open where the match is weak. Clone size is shown for a subset of rows, as once, few, many or a class of expanded clone.

J gene,clone size,V gene,D gene,CDR3 protein,CDR3 DNA
TRBJ1-3,.,TRBV30,.,CAWSPTLTSSGNTIYF,TGTGCCTGGAGCCCAACCCTGACAAGCTCTGGAAACACCATATATTTT
TRBJ2-7,.,TRBV19,.,CASRRHDSYEQYF,TGTGCCAGTAGGCGACACGACTCCTACGAGCAGTACTTC
TRBJ2-7,.,TRBV29-1,.,CSIGVAGREQYF,TGCAGCATTGGGGTGGCAGGGCGGGAGCAGTACTTC
TRBJ1-1,.,TRBV28,.,CASTPGPTEAFF,TGTGCCAGCACCCCGGGGCCCACTGAAGCTTTCTTT
TRBJ2-2,.,TRBV5-1,TRBD1,CASSIGTGSTGELFF,TGCGCCAGCAGCATAGGGACAGGGAGCACCGGGGAGCTGTTTTTT
TRBJ1-5,few,TRBV4-1,.,CASSRLSDNQPQHF,TGCGCCAGCAGCCGTTTGTCCGACAATCAGCCCCAGCATTTT
TRBJ2-7,.,TRBV6-5,TRBD2,CASNSRTSGRGEQYF,TGTGCCAGCAATTCGAGGACTAGCGGGAGAGGTGAGCAGTACTTC
TRBJ1-1,.,TRBV2,TRBD1,CASSRQGGTEAFF,TGTGCCAGCAGTAGGCAGGGGGGTACTGAAGCTTTCTTT
TRBJ1-1,.,TRBV5-6,.,CASSWAVNTEAFF,TGTGCCAGCAGCTGGGCGGTGAACACTGAAGCTTTCTTT
TRBJ2-1,.,TRBV5-6,.,CASSLGGRGSYNEQFF,TGTGCCAGCAGCTTGGGGGGCCGGGGGTCCTACAATGAGCAGTTCTTC
TRBJ2-2,.,TRBV6-4,.,CASTQGGGTGELFF,TGTGCCAGCACCCAAGGGGGGGGCACCGGGGAGCTGTTTTTT
TRBJ2-1,.,TRBV11-2,TRBD2,CASSPLAGARNEQFF,TGTGCCAGCAGCCCTCTAGCGGGAGCCCGCAATGAGCAGTTCTTC
TRBJ1-2,.,TRBV10-3,TRBD1,CAISTGQGIYGYTF,TGTGCCATCAGCACAGGACAGGGAATCTATGGCTACACCTTC
TRBJ2-1,.,TRBV13,.,CASSLTGIYNEQFF,TGTGCCAGCAGCTTAACAGGAATCTACAATGAGCAGTTCTTC
TRBJ1-1,.,TRBV6-1,TRBD1,CASSALATGLGEAFF,TGTGCCAGCAGTGCCCTGGCGACAGGGTTGGGGGAAGCTTTCTTT
TRBJ1-3,.,TRBV9,TRBD1,CASSFATGTGNTIYF,TGTGCCAGCAGCTTCGCGACAGGGACTGGAAACACCATATATTTT
TRBJ1-1,.,TRBV5-1,.,CASSLARATEAFF,TGCGCCAGCAGCCTGGCCAGGGCCACTGAAGCTTTCTTT
TRBJ2-3,.,TRBV7-9,TRBD2,CASSSMGLAGVFDTQYF,TGTGCCAGCAGCTCAATGGGACTAGCGGGAGTATTTGATACGCAGTATTTT
TRBJ2-3,.,TRBV10-1,.,CASSEWSGTDTQYF,TGCGCCAGCAGTGAGTGGAGCGGGACAGATACGCAGTATTTT
TRBJ2-2,.,TRBV7-6,.,CASSLVAGNTGELFF,TGTGCCAGCAGCTTAGTGGCGGGAAACACCGGGGAGCTGTTTTTT
TRBJ1-2,.,TRBV30,.,CAWRKGRKQNYGYTF,TGTGCCTGGAGAAAAGGCCGAAAACAGAACTATGGCTACACCTTC
TRBJ2-5,.,TRBV14,.,CASSHYGSPNQETQYF,TGTGCCAGCAGCCACTACGGTTCCCCTAATCAGGAGACCCAGTACTTC
TRBJ1-1,.,TRBV29-1,.,CSVAGLGNTEAFF,TGCAGCGTAGCAGGGCTCGGGAACACTGAAGCTTTCTTT
TRBJ2-4,.,TRBV11-3,.,CASSPTGGNIQYF,TGTGCCAGCAGCCCCACGGGCGGAAACATTCAGTACTTC
TRBJ2-1,.,TRBV28,TRBD2,CASRIAGEYNEQFF,TGTGCCAGCAGGATAGCGGGAGAGTACAATGAGCAGTTCTTC
TRBJ1-2,.,TRBV28,.,CASSPTVYGYTF,TGTGCCAGCAGTCCCACAGTATATGGCTACACCTTC
TRBJ1-2,.,TRBV6-1,.,CASRITGVSNYGYTF,TGTGCCAGCAGAATTACAGGCGTATCGAACTATGGCTACACCTTC
TRBJ2-1,.,TRBV28,TRBD2,CASSLGLARGVFEGHNEQFF,TGTGCCAGCAGCCTGGGACTAGCGAGAGGGGTATTTGAGGGACACAATGAGCAGTTCTTC
TRBJ2-2,.,TRBV5-1,.,CASSRQVANTGELFF,TGCGCCAGCAGCCGACAGGTAGCGAACACCGGGGAGCTGTTTTTT
TRBJ1-1,.,TRBV18,.,CASSPRPGAFTEAFF,TGTGCCAGCTCACCACGGCCAGGGGCGTTCACTGAAGCTTTCTTT
TRBJ1-1,.,TRBV10-3,.,CAISEKGISEAFF,TGTGCCATCAGTGAAAAGGGGATCTCTGAAGCTTTCTTT
TRBJ2-7,.,TRBV10-2,TRBD2,CASIGLAGGPDAYEQYF,TGCGCCAGCATTGGCCTAGCGGGAGGACCTGACGCCTACGAGCAGTACTTC
TRBJ2-5,once,TRBV7-9,.,CASSSTRTSQETQYF,TGTGCCAGCAGCTCGACGAGGACTTCGCAAGAGACCCAGTACTTC
TRBJ2-5,once,TRBV5-1,.,CASSLGRGNQETQYF,TGCGCCAGCAGCTTGGGGCGCGGGAATCAAGAGACCCAGTACTTC
TRBJ2-1,.,TRBV7-9,TRBD2,CASTAVVAGANEQFF,TGTGCCAGCACCGCCGTCGTAGCGGGAGCCAATGAGCAGTTCTTC
TRBJ2-1,.,TRBV29-1,.,CSVRNGNEQFF,TGCAGCGTCCGAAATGGCAATGAGCAGTTCTTC
TRBJ1-2,.,TRBV5-1,.,CASSLGTANYGYTF,TGCGCCAGCAGCTTGGGGACAGCTAACTATGGCTACACCTTC
TRBJ1-2,once,TRBV5-4,.,CASSSTDYGYTF,TGTGCCAGCAGCTCGACGGACTATGGCTACACCTTC
TRBJ2-7,.,TRBV7-8,TRBD1,CASSLAAGGRYEQYF,TGTGCCAGCAGCTTAGCGGCAGGGGGTAGGTACGAGCAGTACTTC
TRBJ2-7,.,TRBV2,.,CASSGGHPYEQYF,TGTGCCAGCAGTGGGGGACATCCCTACGAGCAGTACTTC
TRBJ1-2,.,TRBV2,.,CASSEAKRGNGYTF,TGTGCCAGCAGTGAAGCAAAGAGAGGGAATGGCTACACCTTC
TRBJ2-7,.,TRBV6-5,TRBD1,CASGLSGQGYEQYF,TGTGCCAGCGGCCTATCGGGACAGGGCTACGAGCAGTACTTC
TRBJ2-7,.,TRBV6-5,.,CASSTGPAREQYF,TGTGCCAGCAGTACGGGTCCCGCGCGAGAGCAGTACTTC
TRBJ2-7,.,TRBV27,.,CASSWDGNLYEQYF,TGTGCCAGCAGTTGGGACGGGAACCTCTACGAGCAGTACTTC
TRBJ2-7,.,TRBV4-2,.,CASSQDARGGLQYF,TGTGCCAGCAGCCAAGATGCGAGGGGGGGCTTGCAGTACTTC
TRBJ1-5,once,TRBV28,.,CASSLSPPGHVSNQPQHF,TGTGCCAGCAGTTTATCCCCCCCCGGTCATGTTAGCAATCAGCCCCAGCATTTT
TRBJ2-7,.,TRBV7-3,.,CASSPGGSAGYEQYF,TGTGCCAGCAGCCCAGGCGGGTCGGCGGGTTACGAGCAGTACTTC
TRBJ1-5,.,TRBV6-5,.,CASSRGTGNQPQHF,TGTGCCAGCAGTAGGGGGACTGGCAATCAGCCCCAGCATTTT
TRBJ1-2,.,TRBV30,.,CAWGERGYTF,TGTGCCTGGGGAGAACGTGGCTACACCTTC
TRBJ1-1,.,TRBV29-1,TRBD1,CSVEGRDRKAFF,TGCAGCGTTGAAGGTAGGGACAGGAAAGCTTTCTTT
TRBJ1-5,once,TRBV19,.,CASSIVSAAINQPQHF,TGTGCCAGTAGTATAGTTTCGGCAGCCATTAATCAGCCCCAGCATTTT
TRBJ2-2,.,TRBV7-9,.,CASTPRRAGTGELFF,TGTGCCAGCACCCCCCGGAGGGCAGGCACCGGGGAGCTGTTTTTT
TRBJ1-2,.,TRBV27,TRBD1,CASRPYRGNYGYTF,TGTGCCAGCAGACCGTACAGGGGAAACTATGGCTACACCTTC
TRBJ2-7,.,TRBV10-3,TRBD1,CAITPGGGYEQYF,TGTGCCATCACCCCAGGGGGCGGCTACGAGCAGTACTTC
TRBJ2-7,.,TRBV11-2,.,CASSPGLGFYEQYF,TGTGCCAGCAGCCCGGGACTCGGATTCTACGAGCAGTACTTC
TRBJ1-4,.,TRBV6-6,TRBD1,CASRGQGWVEKLFF,TGTGCCAGCAGAGGACAGGGGTGGGTTGAAAAACTGTTTTTT
TRBJ2-1,.,TRBV9,.,CASSVSGSYNEQFF,TGTGCCAGCAGCGTCAGTGGATCCTACAATGAGCAGTTCTTC
TRBJ2-1,.,TRBV5-1,TRBD2,CASSLAWGGSYNEQFF,TGCGCCAGCAGCTTGGCCTGGGGGGGCTCCTACAATGAGCAGTTCTTC
TRBJ1-3,.,TRBV28,.,CASSFPPASRDGNTIYF,TGTGCCAGCAGTTTCCCCCCGGCCAGTCGCGATGGAAACACCATATATTTT